This T cell receptor beta chain was identified during a study of T cell changes during pregnancy in multiple sclerosis. Repertoires were generated with immunoSEQ multiplex PCR, while TCRdb's copy carries only in-frame clones and drops some. The table shows tens of thousands of clones, with 92% occurring only once. Trimming removed 7 bases from V and 4 bases from J; junction bases left unmatched: 1. CDR1 and CDR2 (germline): MRHNA, SNTAGT. The CDR3 runs to 12 residues. Sequenced material: peripheral blood, taken after pregnancy. The clonotype was recovered from a female donor with multiple sclerosis, enrolled in a pregnancy study. This sequence joins TRBV6-4 and TRBJ1-5, with 7 bases fitting TRBD1. The CDR3 sequence is CASKTGNQPQHF. Written as DNA, the CDR3 is TGTGCCAGCAAGACAGGGAATCAGCCCCAGCATTTT.